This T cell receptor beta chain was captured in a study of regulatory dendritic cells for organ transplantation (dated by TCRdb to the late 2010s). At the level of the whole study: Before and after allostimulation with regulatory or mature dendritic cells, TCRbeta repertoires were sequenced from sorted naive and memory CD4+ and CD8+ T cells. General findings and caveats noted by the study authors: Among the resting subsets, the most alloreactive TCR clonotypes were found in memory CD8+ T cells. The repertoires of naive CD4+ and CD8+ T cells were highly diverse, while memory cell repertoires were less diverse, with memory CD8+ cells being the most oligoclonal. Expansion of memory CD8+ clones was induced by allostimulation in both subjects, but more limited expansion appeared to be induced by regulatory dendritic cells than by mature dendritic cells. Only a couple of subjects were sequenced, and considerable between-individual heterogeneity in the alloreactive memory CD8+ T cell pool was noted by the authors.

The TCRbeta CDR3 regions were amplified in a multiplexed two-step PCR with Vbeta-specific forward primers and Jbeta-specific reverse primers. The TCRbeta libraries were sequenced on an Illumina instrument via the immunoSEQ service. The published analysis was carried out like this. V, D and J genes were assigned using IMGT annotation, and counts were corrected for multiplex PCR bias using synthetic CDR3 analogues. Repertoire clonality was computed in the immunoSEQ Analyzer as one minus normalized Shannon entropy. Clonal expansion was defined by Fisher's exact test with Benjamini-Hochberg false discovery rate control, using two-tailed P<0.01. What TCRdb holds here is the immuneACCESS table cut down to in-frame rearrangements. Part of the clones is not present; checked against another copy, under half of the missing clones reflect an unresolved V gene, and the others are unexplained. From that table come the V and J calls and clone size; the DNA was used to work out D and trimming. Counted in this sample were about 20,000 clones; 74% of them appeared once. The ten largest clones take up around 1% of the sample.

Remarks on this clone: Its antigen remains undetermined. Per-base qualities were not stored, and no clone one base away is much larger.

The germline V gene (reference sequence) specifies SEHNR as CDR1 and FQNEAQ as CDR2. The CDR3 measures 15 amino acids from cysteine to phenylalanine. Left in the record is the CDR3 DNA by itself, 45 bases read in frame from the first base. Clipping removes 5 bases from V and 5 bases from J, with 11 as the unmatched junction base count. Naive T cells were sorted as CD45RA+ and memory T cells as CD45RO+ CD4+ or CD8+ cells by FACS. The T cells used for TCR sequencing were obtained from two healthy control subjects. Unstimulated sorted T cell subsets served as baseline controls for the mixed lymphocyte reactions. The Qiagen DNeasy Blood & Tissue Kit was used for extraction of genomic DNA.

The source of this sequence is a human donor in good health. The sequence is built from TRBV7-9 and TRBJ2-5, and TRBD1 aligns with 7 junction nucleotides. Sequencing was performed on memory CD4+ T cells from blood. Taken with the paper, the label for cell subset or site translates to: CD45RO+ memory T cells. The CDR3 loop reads CASSPTDRAWETQYF. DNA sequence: TGTGCCAGCAGCCCCACAGACAGGGCTTGGGAGACCCAGTACTTC.